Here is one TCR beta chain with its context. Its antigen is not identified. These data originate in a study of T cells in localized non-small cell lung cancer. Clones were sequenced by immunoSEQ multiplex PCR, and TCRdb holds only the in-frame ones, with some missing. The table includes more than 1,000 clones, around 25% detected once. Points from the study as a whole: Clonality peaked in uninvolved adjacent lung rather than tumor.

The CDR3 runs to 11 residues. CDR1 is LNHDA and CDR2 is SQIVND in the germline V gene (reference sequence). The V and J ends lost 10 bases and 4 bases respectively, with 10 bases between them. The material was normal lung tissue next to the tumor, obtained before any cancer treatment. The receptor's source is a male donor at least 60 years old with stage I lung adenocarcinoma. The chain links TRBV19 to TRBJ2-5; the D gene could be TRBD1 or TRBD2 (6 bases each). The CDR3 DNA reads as TGTGCCACTAAGGGGGGAGAGACCCAGTACTTC. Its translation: CATKGGETQYF. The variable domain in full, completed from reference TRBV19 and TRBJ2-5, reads DGGITQSPKYLFRKEGQNVTLSCEQNLNHDAMYWYRQDPGQGLRLIYYSQIVNDFQKGDIAEGYSVSREKKESFPLTVTSAQKNPTAFYLCATKGGETQYFGPGTRLLVL.